This T cell receptor (beta chain) comes out of a study of cytomegalovirus exposure and HLA in healthy donors. The study, taken as a whole, reports: A later look showed TCR association rates differing by HLA locus, highest for DRB1 and lowest for HLA-C. As immune exposure information, only CMV serostatus was available. Earlier results showed most TCR beta V segments being productive about 90% or about 30% of the time.

PCR employed 60 Vbeta and 13 Jbeta primers. Profiling relied on immunoSEQ multiplex PCR, and the TCRdb table lists in-frame clones only, not all of them. The sample contains approximately 100,000 clones, roughly 84% of which appear only once. V was pared by 5 bases and J by 6 bases, with 16 bases between. CDR3 length equals 14 residues. Germline V gene data show CDR1 as SGHTA and CDR2 as FQGNSA. Comments on this clone: The antigen remains unidentified.

Source material: PBMCs. This TCR was sampled from a woman under 30 in good health and CMV-seronegative. The chain links TRBV7-2 to TRBJ1-2; D ambiguous. The CDR3 here is CASSRPQTVNGYTF. CDR3 DNA sequence: TGTGCCAGCAGCCGCCCCCAGACTGTTAATGGCTACACCTTC.